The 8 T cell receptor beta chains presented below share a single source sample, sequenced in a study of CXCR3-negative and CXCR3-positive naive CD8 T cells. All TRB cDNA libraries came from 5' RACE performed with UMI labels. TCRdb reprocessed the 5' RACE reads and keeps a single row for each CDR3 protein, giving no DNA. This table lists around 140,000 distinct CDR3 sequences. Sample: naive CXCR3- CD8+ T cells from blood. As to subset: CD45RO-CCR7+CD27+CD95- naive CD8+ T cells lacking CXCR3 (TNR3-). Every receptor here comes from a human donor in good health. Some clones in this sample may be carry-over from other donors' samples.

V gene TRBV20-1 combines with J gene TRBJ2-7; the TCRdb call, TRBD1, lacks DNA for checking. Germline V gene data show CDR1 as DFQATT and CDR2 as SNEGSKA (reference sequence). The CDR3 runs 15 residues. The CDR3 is CSARDAGGGPSEQYF.

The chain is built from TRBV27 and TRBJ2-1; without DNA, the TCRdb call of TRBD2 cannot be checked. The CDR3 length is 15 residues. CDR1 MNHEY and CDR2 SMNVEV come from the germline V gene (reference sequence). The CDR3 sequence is CASSLAGPSYNEQFF.

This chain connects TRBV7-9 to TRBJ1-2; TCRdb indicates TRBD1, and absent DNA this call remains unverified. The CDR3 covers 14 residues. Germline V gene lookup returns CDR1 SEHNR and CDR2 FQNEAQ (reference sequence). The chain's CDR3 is CASSPPGTAGGYTF.

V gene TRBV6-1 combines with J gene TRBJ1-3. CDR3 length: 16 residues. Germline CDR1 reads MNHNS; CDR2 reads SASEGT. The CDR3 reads CASSSFAGLSGNTIYF.

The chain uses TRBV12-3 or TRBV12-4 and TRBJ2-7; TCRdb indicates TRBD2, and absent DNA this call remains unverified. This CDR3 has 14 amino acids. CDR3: CASNIAGAAYEQYF.

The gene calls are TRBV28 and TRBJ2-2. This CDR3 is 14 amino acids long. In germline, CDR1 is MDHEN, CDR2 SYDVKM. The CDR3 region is CASSLYTMSGELFF.

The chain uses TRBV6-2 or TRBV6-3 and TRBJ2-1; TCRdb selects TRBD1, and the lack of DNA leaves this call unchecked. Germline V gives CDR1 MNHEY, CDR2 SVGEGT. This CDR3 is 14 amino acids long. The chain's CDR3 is CASSWDSSYNEQFF.

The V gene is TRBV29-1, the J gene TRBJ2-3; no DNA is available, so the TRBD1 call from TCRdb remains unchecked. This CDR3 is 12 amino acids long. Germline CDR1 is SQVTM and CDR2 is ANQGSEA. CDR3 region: CSVGSGLDTQYF.